The text below deals with one T cell receptor (beta chain). Its antigen is still unknown. The data belong to a study of T cells after yellow fever vaccination. Across the study: Fractions low in cell number were prepared with SMART-Seq v4 Ultra Low Input.

Study-wide results and limits: One caveat is that FACS-sorted repertoires could contain abundant clonotypes contaminating from the bulk population. The booster saw the reappearance of most primary-vaccination clones (approximately 97% CD4, around 88% CD8). Researchers report a weaker secondary response that nonetheless peaked faster, day 5 versus 15.

TCRdb processed the 5' RACE reads anew with MiXCR; each CDR3 protein has one entry. This sample has 500,000 to 700,000 distinct CDR3 sequences; under 25% occur once, and the top ten carry 13% to 15%. The specimen comprised PBMCs, sampled 15 days after the yellow fever booster vaccination. The TCR comes from a man younger than 40 who received the YFV17D yellow fever vaccine.

CDR3 in DNA: TGCGCCAGCAGCTTGCTAGGGGATACTAGCACAGATACGCAGTATTTT. This sequence encodes CASSLLGDTSTDTQYF. The gene calls are TRBV5-1 and TRBJ2-3, with D tentatively TRBD1 (5 bases). V dropped 1 base and J dropped 0 bases, with 12 bases sitting between them. Germline V gene sequence: CDR1 SGHRS, CDR2 YFSETQ. The CDR3 sequence is 16 residues long.